This T cell receptor (beta chain) was captured in a study of blood T cell repertoires in COVID-19. About the study: The United States, Italy and Spain provided the acute and convalescent COVID-19 samples. In each case, the material was cDNA or gDNA derived from T cells, B-cell-depleted T cells, or PBMCs.

As originally analysed: Reference gene primer amplification yielded estimated nucleated cell counts. Profiling relied on immunoSEQ multiplex PCR, and the TCRdb table lists in-frame clones only, not all of them. V and J calls and clone size are those listed in that table; D and trimming were worked out from the DNA. The data hold approximately 100,000 clones, with around 87% observed a single time. This CDR3 is built from 16 residues. Trimming removed 3 bases from V and 0 bases from J, with 15 bases in between. CDR1 SGDLS and CDR2 YYNGEE come from the germline V gene. The chain combines TRBV9 with TRBJ1-2; TRBD1 might be the D (6 bases). The specimen sequenced was peripheral blood. This receptor was obtained from a woman aged 80 or over with acute or convalescent COVID-19. The CDR3 region has the DNA TGTGCCAGCAGCGCGCGCTTGGGGGCTCCTAACTATGGCTACACCTTC. Translation: CASSARLGAPNYGYTF.